One sample yielded the 29 T cell receptor beta chains listed below, sequenced in a study of blood T cell repertoires in COVID-19. Profiled with immunoSEQ multiplex PCR; TCRdb holds only in-frame clones, not every one. This table holds some 200,000 clones, around 83% found once. The specimen was peripheral blood. The receptors here all came from a woman aged 60-75 years with acute or convalescent COVID-19.

This rearrangement joins TRBV6-6 to TRBJ2-1; 9 bases fit TRBD2. Germline V gene lookup returns CDR1 MNHNY and CDR2 SVGAGI (reference sequence). The CDR3 consists of 15 residues. The J segment lost 9 bases and the V segment lost 0 bases, leaving 6 bases of the junction unmatched. The CDR3 nucleotides are TGTGCCAGCAGTTACTCCGGCGGGAGGGCCATTGAGCAGTTCTTC. Protein product: CASSYSGGRAIEQFF.

This clone occurred a few times. The chain has TRBV2 and TRBJ1-6, with D unresolved. Germline V gene sequence: CDR1 SNHLY, CDR2 FYNNEI. The length of the CDR3 is 16 residues. V was cut by 5 bases and J by 7 bases, with 18 bases left in between. DNA for the CDR3: TGTGCCAGCAGTATCGACGCGGGTCCGGGGAATTCACCCCTCCACTTT. Protein product: CASSIDAGPGNSPLHF.

The V gene is TRBV19, the J gene TRBJ2-1; TRBD2 agrees at 11 bases. CDR1 LNHDA and CDR2 SQIVND come from the germline V gene (reference sequence). CDR3 size: 17 residues. The V and J ends lost 2 bases and 4 bases, in that order; junction bases with no gene match: 7. CDR3 sequence reads: CASSIPLTSGDYNEQFF. The CDR3 coding sequence is TGTGCCAGTAGTATACCCCTGACTAGCGGGGATTACAATGAGCAGTTCTTC.

The chain is built from TRBV7-8 and TRBJ2-2, with 12 positions matching TRBD2. CDR3 length: 13 residues. Per the germline V gene, CDR1 is SGHVS and CDR2 is FQNEAQ. V trimming: 9 bases; J trimming: 6 bases; junction bases outside the gene matches: 2. CDR3 bases: TGTGCCAGTAGACTAGCGGGAGCCGGGGAGCTGTTTTTT. Amino acid sequence: CASRLAGAGELFF.

The V and J genes are TRBV7-3 and TRBJ2-3; 8 positions agree with TRBD2. Trimming at V came to 2 bases and at J to 6 bases, leaving 16 bases not matched to a gene. The CDR3 is 18 amino acids. Germline V gene sequence: CDR1 SGHTA, CDR2 FQGTGA. The CDR3 sequence: CASSLEGFQAGAGDTQYF. As DNA, the CDR3 is TGTGCCAGCAGCTTAGAGGGTTTTCAAGCGGGAGCCGGGGATACGCAGTATTTT.

The chain combines TRBV11-2 with TRBJ2-5; D unclear. Trimming pared 0 bases from V and 5 bases from J, leaving 7 bases between. Germline-derived CDR1 and CDR2 are SGHAT and FQNNGV. The CDR3 contains 13 residues. The chain's CDR3 is CASSLDPRETQYF. The CDR3 region has the DNA TGTGCCAGCAGCTTAGATCCGAGGGAGACCCAGTACTTC.

V and J are TRBV2 and TRBJ2-7, with a possible D match to TRBD2 (5 bases). Germline lookup yields CDR1 SNHLY and CDR2 FYNNEI. Trimming pared 5 bases from V and 4 bases from J, leaving 18 bases between. This CDR3 has 15 residues. CDR3 region: CASSPSRISEYEQYF. For the CDR3, the DNA is TGTGCCAGCAGTCCCTCCAGGATTAGCGAGTACGAGCAGTACTTC.

The J gene is TRBJ1-1, the V gene TRBV6-2 or TRBV6-3; the D gene is possibly TRBD1 (5 bases). CDR1 and CDR2 (germline): MNHEY, SVGEGT. V was clipped by 4 bases and J by 1 base, with 13 bases between them. CDR3 size: 15 residues. The CDR3 nucleotides are TGTGCCAGCAGTTTCCGGGGGGTTCGGAACACTGAAGCTTTCTTT. Its translation: CASSFRGVRNTEAFF.

The rearrangement uses TRBV5-1 and TRBJ2-7; possible D gene TRBD2, 5 bases. This CDR3 has 15 amino acids. Germline V gene data show CDR1 as SGHRS and CDR2 as YFSETQ. The V gene lost 2 bases and the J gene lost 1 base, with 13 bases spanning the gap. The CDR3, as DNA: TGCGCCAGCAGCTTTGGAGGAACAGCTTCCTACGAGCAGTACTTC. It yields the protein CASSFGGTASYEQYF.

The chain combines TRBV7-6 with TRBJ2-1; maybe TRBD2 (5 bases). The CDR3 totals 17 residues. The V end was cut by 2 bases, the J end by 0 bases, with 14 bases between. Germline V gene lookup returns CDR1 SGHVS and CDR2 FNYEAQ. As DNA, the CDR3 is TGTGCCAGCAGCTTATTAGCTAGCCGAAGCTCCTACAATGAGCAGTTCTTC. Its translation: CASSLLASRSSYNEQFF.

CDR3 coding DNA: TGTGCCAGTAGACAACCTGGACAGGGGGTAACAACTAATGAAAAACTGTTTTTT. It is translated as CASRQPGQGVTTNEKLFF. The genes are TRBV19 and TRBJ1-4, with TRBD1 identical over 10 bases. CDR1 is LNHDA, CDR2 SQIVND, per germline (reference sequence). The CDR3 runs to 18 residues. V was clipped by 6 bases and J by 0 bases; unmatched bases: 10.

The chain recombines TRBV5-6 with TRBJ1-5, with a tentative D call TRBD1 (6 bases). Germline V gene data show CDR1 as SGHDT and CDR2 as YYEEEE. The V gene lost 4 bases and the J gene lost 2 bases, with 13 bases spanning the gap. The CDR3 runs 15 residues. The CDR3 loop reads CASSLRQAGNQPQHF. The CDR3 coding sequence is TGTGCCAGCAGCCTTCGACAGGCCGGCAATCAGCCCCAGCATTTT.

The chain has TRBV7-9 and TRBJ1-3; D ambiguous. CDR1 SEHNR and CDR2 FQNEAQ come from the germline V gene (reference sequence). V was shortened by 1 base and J by 1 base, with 11 bases between the two germline ends. The length of the CDR3 is 16 residues. CDR3 DNA sequence: TGTGCCAGCAGCTTAGATGGTGGAGGGTCTGGAAACACCATATATTTT. This encodes CASSLDGGGSGNTIYF.

This chain links TRBV6-1 with TRBJ1-4, with TRBD1 matching 7 bases. CDR1 is MNHNS and CDR2 is SASEGT in the germline V gene. V trimming: 3 bases; J trimming: 6 bases; junction bases outside the gene matches: 7. This CDR3 region has 15 residues. DNA for the CDR3: TGTGCCAGCAGTGAGAGACAGGGCTCCTATGAAAAACTGTTTTTT. Translation gives CASSERQGSYEKLFF.

The CDR3 protein is CASSVQGQGRLYEQYV. The CDR3 nucleotides are TGTGCCAGCAGCGTTCAGGGACAGGGCCGCCTCTACGAGCAGTACGTC. This chain joins TRBV2 and TRBJ2-7; 9 bases fit TRBD1. V trimming: 6 bases; J trimming: 3 bases; junction bases outside the gene matches: 12. This CDR3 has 16 residues. Germline CDR1 reads SNHLY; CDR2 reads FYNNEI.

This clone was counted only a few times. This chain joins TRBV28 and TRBJ1-2, with D hard to call. CDR3 size: 14 residues. CDR1 is MDHEN, CDR2 SYDVKM, per germline. Trimming shortened V by 6 bases and J by 8 bases, and 19 bases separated the two germline ends. CDR3 amino acids: CASSFYFGVEGYTF. In nucleotides, the CDR3 is TGTGCCAGCAGCTTTTATTTCGGGGTTGAGGGCTACACCTTC.

This chain joins TRBV6-5 and TRBJ1-6; D remains ambiguous. V was cut by 11 bases and J by 10 bases, with 15 bases left in between. The CDR3 has 12 residues. Per the germline V gene, CDR1 is MNHEY and CDR2 is SVGAGI. DNA of the CDR3: TGTGCCGCCCGGGGTAGCTTATCACCCCTCCACTTT. Amino acid sequence: CAARGSLSPLHF.

The gene calls are TRBV11-3 and TRBJ2-7; the D is unclear. The ends were cut back, 3 bases at V and 3 bases at J, with 9 bases in the middle. Germline CDR1 SGHNT, CDR2 YENEEA. There are 13 residues in the CDR3. CDR3 sequence: CASSFPPLYEQYV. The DNA of the CDR3 is TGTGCCAGCAGCTTCCCCCCCCTCTACGAGCAGTACGTC.

The V and J genes are TRBV5-1 and TRBJ2-5; 13 positions agree with TRBD2. Germline V gives CDR1 SGHRS, CDR2 YFSETQ. The CDR3 totals 15 residues. V was pared by 4 bases and J by 2 bases, with 2 bases of the junction left unmatched. CDR3 in amino acids: CASSPLAGGQETQYF. Here the CDR3 DNA reads TGCGCCAGCAGCCCACTAGCGGGAGGGCAAGAGACCCAGTACTTC.

A few counts support this clone. This sequence joins TRBV7-9 and TRBJ2-5; 10 bases map to TRBD2. The junction had 4 bases not matched to a gene; V was cut back by 4 bases and J by 2 bases. The CDR3 has 15 residues. Germline V CDR1 and CDR2: SEHNR, FQNEAQ (reference sequence). The CDR3 sequence: CASSSGLAAQETQYF. Written as DNA, the CDR3 is TGTGCCAGCAGCTCCGGACTAGCGGCTCAAGAGACCCAGTACTTC.

This sequence joins TRBV21-1 and TRBJ2-7; the table gives TRBD1 as D, unverified against the DNA. TRBV21-1 is a known pseudogene. The CDR3 loop spans 11 amino acids. This CDR3 reads CASHTGYEQYV. The CDR3 nucleotides read TGTGCCAGCCACACAGGCTACGAGCAGTACGTC.

The chain recombines TRBV4-2 with TRBJ1-2; D unresolved. This CDR3 region has 13 residues. Germline V CDR1 and CDR2: LGHNA, YNFKEQ. Trimming pared 1 base from V and 8 bases from J, leaving 11 bases between. CDR3 in amino acids: CASSQVGPDGYTF. The CDR3 DNA is TGTGCCAGCAGCCAAGTGGGCCCCGACGGCTACACCTTC.

The gene calls are TRBV25-1 and TRBJ2-2; 8 bases map to TRBD2. CDR1 is MGHDK, CDR2 SYGVNS, per germline. This CDR3 is 15 amino acids long. With V trimmed by 4 bases and J by 4 bases, 5 bases remained unmatched. CDR3 DNA sequence: TGTGCCAGCAGTGCCGGGAGCGGGGGCACCGGGGAGCTGTTTTTT. This gives the protein CASSAGSGGTGELFF.

J is TRBJ1-2 and V is TRBV2, with D possibly TRBD1 on 5 matching bases. The V gene's germline CDR1 is SNHLY and CDR2 FYNNEI. V was clipped by 5 bases and J by 4 bases, with 8 bases between them. The CDR3 has 12 amino acids. The CDR3 DNA is TGTGCCAGCAGTTCTGACAGCTATGGCTACACCTTC. Translation: CASSSDSYGYTF.

The chain carries TRBV18 and TRBJ1-2; 12 bases agree with TRBD1. The J segment lost 7 bases and the V segment lost 3 bases, leaving 9 bases of the junction unmatched. This CDR3 region has 16 residues. The germline V gene encodes CDR1 KGHSH and CDR2 LQKENI. The CDR3 spells CASSPIRDRGLSGYTF. In DNA, the CDR3 is TGTGCCAGCTCACCGATCCGGGACAGGGGGCTAAGTGGCTACACCTTC.

V gene TRBV27 combines with J gene TRBJ1-2; D may be TRBD1 (5 bases). Germline V gives CDR1 MNHEY, CDR2 SMNVEV (reference sequence). Trimming took 0 bases from V and 7 from J, leaving 18 bases between them. The CDR3 is 16 amino acids. For the CDR3, the DNA is TGTGCCAGCAGTTTATCCAGGGCAAATTGGCCTTTTGGCTACACCTTC. Translation gives CASSLSRANWPFGYTF.

The chain couples TRBV11-3 to TRBJ2-3, with D maybe TRBD2 (5 bases). Trimming took 1 base from V and 0 from J, leaving 11 bases between them. CDR3 length: 16 residues. Germline V gene sequence: CDR1 SGHNT, CDR2 YENEEA. CDR3 bases: TGTGCCAGCAGCTTAGGAGGGAGTACGAGCACAGATACGCAGTATTTT. Residues: CASSLGGSTSTDTQYF.

The gene calls are TRBV9 and TRBJ2-1, with D tentatively TRBD1 (5 bases). The germline V gene encodes CDR1 SGDLS and CDR2 YYNGEE. The CDR3 is 13 amino acids. Deletions cut 2 bases from V and 6 bases from J, with 9 bases between. The CDR3 is CASSVGLLNEQFF. The DNA for the CDR3 is TGTGCCAGCAGCGTGGGGCTGCTCAATGAGCAGTTCTTC.

The V and J genes are TRBV6-2 or TRBV6-3 and TRBJ2-7, with D perhaps matching TRBD2 (6 bases). This CDR3 region has 12 residues. The germline V and J ends were trimmed by 6 bases and 6 bases, with 12 bases remaining between them. Per germline, CDR1 MNHEY and CDR2 SVGEGT. The CDR3 here is CASSLDGGEQYV. The CDR3 nucleotides read TGTGCCAGCAGCCTAGACGGGGGCGAGCAGTACGTC.